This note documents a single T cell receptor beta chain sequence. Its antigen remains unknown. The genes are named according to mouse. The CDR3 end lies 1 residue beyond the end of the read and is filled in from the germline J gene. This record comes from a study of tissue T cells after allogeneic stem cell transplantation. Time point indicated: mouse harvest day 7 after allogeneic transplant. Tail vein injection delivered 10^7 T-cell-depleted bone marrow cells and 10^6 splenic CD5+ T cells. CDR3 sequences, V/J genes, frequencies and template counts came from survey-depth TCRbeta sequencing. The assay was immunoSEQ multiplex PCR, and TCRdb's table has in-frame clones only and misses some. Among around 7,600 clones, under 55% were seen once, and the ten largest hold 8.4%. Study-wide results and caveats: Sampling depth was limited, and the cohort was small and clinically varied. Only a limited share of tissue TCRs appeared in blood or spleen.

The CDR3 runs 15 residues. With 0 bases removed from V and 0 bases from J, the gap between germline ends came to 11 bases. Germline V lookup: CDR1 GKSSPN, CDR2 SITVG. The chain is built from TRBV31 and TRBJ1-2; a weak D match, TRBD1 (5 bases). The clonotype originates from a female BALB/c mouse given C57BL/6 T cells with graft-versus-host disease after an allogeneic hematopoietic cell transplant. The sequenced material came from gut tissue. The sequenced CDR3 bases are TGTGCCTGGAGTCTACCGGGACGGGCAAACTCCGACTACACC. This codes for CAWSLPGRANSDYT. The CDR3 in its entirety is CAWSLPGRANSDYTF.